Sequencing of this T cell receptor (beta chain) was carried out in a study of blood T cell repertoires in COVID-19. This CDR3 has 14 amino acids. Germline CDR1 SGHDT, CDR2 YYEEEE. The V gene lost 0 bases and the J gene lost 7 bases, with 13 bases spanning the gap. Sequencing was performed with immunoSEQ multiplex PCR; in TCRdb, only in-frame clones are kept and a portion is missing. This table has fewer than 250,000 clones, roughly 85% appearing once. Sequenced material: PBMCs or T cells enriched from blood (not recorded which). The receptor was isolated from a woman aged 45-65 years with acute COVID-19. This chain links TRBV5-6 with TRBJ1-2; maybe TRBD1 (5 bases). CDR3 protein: CASSLVGRTSGYTF. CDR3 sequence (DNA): TGTGCCAGCAGCTTGGTGGGCAGGACAAGTGGCTACACCTTC.